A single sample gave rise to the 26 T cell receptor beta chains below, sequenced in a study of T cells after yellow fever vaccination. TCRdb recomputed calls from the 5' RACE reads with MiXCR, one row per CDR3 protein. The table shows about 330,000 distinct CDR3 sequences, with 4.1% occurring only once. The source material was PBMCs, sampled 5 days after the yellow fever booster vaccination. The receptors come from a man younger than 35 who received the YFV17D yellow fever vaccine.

The CDR3 coding sequence is TGTGCCAGCAGCTTAGTTGTTAATCAGCCCCAGCATTTT. Its protein is CASSLVVNQPQHF. The chain links TRBV7-2 to TRBJ1-5; D is undetermined. Germline lookup yields CDR1 SGHTA and CDR2 FQGNSA. V was cut by 1 base and J by 4 bases, with 5 bases left in between. CDR3 length: 13 amino acids.

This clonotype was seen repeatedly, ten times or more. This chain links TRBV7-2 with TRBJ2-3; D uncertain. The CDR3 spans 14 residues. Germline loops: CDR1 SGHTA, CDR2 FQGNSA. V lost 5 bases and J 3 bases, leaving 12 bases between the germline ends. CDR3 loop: CASSPTTSTDTQYF. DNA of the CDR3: TGTGCCAGCAGCCCCACGACGTCGACAGATACGCAGTATTTT. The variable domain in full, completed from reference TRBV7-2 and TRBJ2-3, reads GAGVSQSPSNKVTEKGKDVELRCDPISGHTALYWYRQSLGQGLEFLIYFQGNSAPDKSGLPSDRFSAERTGGSVSTLTIQRTQQEDSAVYLCASSPTTSTDTQYFGPGTRLTVL.

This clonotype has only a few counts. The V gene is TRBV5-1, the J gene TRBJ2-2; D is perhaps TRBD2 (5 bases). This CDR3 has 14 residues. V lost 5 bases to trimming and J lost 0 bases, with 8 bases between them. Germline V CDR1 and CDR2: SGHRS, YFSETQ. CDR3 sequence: CASSEAANTGELFF. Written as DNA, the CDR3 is TGCGCCAGCAGTGAAGCGGCGAACACCGGGGAGCTGTTTTTT.

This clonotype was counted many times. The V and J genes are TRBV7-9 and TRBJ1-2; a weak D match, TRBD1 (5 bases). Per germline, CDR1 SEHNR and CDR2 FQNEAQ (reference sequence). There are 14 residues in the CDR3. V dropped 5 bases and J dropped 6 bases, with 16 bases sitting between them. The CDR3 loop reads CASSRLRVFNGYTF. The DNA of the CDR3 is TGTGCCAGCAGCCGCCTCAGGGTATTCAATGGCTACACCTTC.

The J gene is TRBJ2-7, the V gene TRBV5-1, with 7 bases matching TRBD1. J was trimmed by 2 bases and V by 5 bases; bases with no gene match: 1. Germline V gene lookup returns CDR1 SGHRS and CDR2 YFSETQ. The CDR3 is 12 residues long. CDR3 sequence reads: CASRTGAYEQYF. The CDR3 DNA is TGCGCCAGCAGAACAGGGGCCTACGAGCAGTACTTC.

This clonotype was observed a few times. The CDR3 region is CASSLALASVRETQYF. In DNA, the CDR3 is TGCGCCAGCAGCTTGGCCCTGGCTAGCGTACGAGAGACCCAGTACTTC. The chain recombines TRBV5-1 with TRBJ2-5; tentatively, D is TRBD2 (6 bases). CDR1 and CDR2 (germline): SGHRS, YFSETQ. V lost 0 bases and J lost 4, with 16 bases in between. CDR3 length: 16 residues.

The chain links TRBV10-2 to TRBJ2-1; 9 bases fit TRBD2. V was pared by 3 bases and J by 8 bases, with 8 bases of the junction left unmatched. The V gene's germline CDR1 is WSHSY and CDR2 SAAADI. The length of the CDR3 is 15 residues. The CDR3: CASSDPAGGPDEQFF. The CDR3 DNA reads TGCGCCAGCAGTGATCCGGCGGGGGGGCCGGATGAGCAGTTCTTC.

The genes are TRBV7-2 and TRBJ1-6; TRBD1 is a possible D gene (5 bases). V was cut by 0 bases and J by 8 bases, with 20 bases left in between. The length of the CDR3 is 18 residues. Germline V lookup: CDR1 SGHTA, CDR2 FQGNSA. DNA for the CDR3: TGTGCCAGCAGCTTAGCGCCCTGGGCAGGGAAAGGCGATTCACCCCTCCACTTT. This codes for CASSLAPWAGKGDSPLHF.

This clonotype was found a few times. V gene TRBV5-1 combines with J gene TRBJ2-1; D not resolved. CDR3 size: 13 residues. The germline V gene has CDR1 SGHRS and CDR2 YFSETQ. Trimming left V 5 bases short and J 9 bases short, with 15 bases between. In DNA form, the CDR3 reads TGCGCCAGCAGATACGATTTATTCGGTGAGCAGTTCTTC. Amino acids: CASRYDLFGEQFF.

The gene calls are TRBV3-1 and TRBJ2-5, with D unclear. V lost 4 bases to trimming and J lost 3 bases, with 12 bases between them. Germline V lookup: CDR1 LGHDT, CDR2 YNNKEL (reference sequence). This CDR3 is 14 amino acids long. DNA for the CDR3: TGTGCCAGCAGCCCCTCGGGCGTAGAAGAGACCCAGTACTTC. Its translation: CASSPSGVEETQYF.

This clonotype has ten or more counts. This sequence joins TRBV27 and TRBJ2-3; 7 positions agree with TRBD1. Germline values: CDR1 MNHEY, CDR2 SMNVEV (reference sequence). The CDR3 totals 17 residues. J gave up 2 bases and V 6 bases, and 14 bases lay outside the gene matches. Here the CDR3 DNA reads TGTGCCAGCAGCACCCCGACAGGGCGCCCTAACACAGATACGCAGTATTTT. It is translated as CASSTPTGRPNTDTQYF.

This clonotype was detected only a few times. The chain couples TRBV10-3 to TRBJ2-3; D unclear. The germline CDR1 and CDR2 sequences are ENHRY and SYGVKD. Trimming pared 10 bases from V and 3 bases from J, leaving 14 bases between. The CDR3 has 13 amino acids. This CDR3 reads CATYGEVTDTQYF. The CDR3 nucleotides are TGTGCCACCTACGGAGAAGTGACAGATACGCAGTATTTT.

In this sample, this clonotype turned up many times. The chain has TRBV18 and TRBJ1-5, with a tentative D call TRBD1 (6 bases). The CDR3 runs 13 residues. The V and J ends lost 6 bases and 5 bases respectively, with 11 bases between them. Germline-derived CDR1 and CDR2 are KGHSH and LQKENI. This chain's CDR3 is CASSPKGDQPQHF. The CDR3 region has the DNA TGTGCCAGCTCGCCAAAGGGGGATCAGCCCCAGCATTTT.

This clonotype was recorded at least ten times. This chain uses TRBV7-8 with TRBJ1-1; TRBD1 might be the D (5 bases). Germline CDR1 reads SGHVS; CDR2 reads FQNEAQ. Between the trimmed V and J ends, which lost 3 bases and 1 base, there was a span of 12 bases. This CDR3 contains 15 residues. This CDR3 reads CASSLLWGRNTEAFF. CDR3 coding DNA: TGTGCCAGCAGCTTGCTTTGGGGCAGGAACACTGAAGCTTTCTTT.

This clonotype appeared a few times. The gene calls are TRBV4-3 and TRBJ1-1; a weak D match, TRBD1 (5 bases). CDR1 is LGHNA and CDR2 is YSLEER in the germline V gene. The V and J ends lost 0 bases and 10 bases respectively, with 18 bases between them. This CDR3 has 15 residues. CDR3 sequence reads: CASSQEEGSADPAFF. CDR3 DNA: TGCGCCAGCAGCCAAGAAGAGGGGTCGGCGGACCCAGCTTTCTTT.

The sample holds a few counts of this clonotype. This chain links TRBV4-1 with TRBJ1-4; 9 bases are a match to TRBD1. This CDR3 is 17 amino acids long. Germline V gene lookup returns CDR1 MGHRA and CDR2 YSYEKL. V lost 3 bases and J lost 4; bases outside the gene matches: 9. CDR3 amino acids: CASSQTRQGVLNEKLFF. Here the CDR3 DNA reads TGCGCCAGCAGCCAGACCAGACAGGGGGTCCTTAATGAAAAACTGTTTTTT.

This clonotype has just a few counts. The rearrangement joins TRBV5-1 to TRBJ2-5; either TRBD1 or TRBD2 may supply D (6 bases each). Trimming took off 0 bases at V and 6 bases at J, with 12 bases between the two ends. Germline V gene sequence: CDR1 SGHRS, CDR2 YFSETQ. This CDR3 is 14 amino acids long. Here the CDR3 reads CASSLEGGGKTQYF. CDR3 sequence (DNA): TGCGCCAGCAGCTTGGAGGGGGGTGGCAAGACCCAGTACTTC.

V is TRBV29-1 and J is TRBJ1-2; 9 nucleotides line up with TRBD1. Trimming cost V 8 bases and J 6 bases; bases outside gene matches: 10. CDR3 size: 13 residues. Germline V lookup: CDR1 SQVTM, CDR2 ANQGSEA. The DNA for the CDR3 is TGCAGCACAACCCCGGGACAGGGAAATGGCTACACCTTC. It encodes CSTTPGQGNGYTF.

This chain's CDR3 is CASATGILNTEAFF. The CDR3 DNA is TGTGCCAGCGCTACAGGGATCCTCAACACTGAAGCTTTCTTT. The rearrangement links TRBV7-6 to TRBJ1-1; maybe TRBD1 (6 bases). This CDR3 region has 14 residues. The V gene lost 8 bases and the J gene lost 2 bases, with 15 bases spanning the gap. Germline V gives CDR1 SGHVS, CDR2 FNYEAQ.

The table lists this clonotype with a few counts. The CDR3 DNA is TGCGCCAGCACTATCCCGGGGGTTACTGGGGCCAACGTCCTGACTTTC. It encodes CASTIPGVTGANVLTF. The genes are TRBV4-1 and TRBJ2-6; possible D gene TRBD2, 6 bases. The CDR3 sequence is 16 residues long. Germline CDR1 reads MGHRA; CDR2 reads YSYEKL. Trimming pared 7 bases from V and 2 bases from J, leaving 15 bases between.

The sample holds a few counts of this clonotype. For the CDR3, the DNA is TGTGCCAGCAGCATACAGGGGCAGGTCTCCGAGCAGTACTTC. Amino acids: CASSIQGQVSEQYF. The chain recombines TRBV7-3 with TRBJ2-7; 7 bases agree with TRBD1. From germline, CDR1 is SGHTA and CDR2 FQGTGA. CDR3 length equals 14 residues. J gave up 6 bases and V 5 bases, and 10 bases lay outside the gene matches.

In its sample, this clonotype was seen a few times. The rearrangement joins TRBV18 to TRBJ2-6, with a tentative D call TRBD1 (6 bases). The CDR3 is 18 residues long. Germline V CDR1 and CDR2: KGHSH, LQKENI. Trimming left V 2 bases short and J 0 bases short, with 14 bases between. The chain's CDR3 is CASSPSGQRISGANVLTF. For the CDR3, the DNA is TGTGCCAGCTCACCATCGGGACAACGGATCTCTGGGGCCAACGTCCTGACTTTC.

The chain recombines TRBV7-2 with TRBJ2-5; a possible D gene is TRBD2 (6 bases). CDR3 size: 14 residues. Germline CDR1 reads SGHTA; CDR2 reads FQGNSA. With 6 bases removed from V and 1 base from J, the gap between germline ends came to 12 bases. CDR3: CASSFGGVQETQYF. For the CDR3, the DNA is TGTGCCAGCAGTTTTGGCGGGGTCCAAGAGACCCAGTACTTC.

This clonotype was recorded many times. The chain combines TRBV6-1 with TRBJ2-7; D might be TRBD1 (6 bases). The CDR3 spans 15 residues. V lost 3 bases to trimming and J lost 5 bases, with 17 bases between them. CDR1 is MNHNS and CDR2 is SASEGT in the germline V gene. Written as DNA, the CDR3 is TGTGCCAGCAGTGATTCGGACAGATCCATCGACGAGCAGTACGTC. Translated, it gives CASSDSDRSIDEQYV.

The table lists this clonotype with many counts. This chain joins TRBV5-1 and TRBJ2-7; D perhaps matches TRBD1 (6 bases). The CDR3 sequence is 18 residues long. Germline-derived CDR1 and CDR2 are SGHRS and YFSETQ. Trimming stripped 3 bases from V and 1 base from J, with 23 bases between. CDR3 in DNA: TGCGCCAGCAGCTGGCGCCCGGAACCTCAGGGGCTTTCCTACGAGCAGTACTTC. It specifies CASSWRPEPQGLSYEQYF.

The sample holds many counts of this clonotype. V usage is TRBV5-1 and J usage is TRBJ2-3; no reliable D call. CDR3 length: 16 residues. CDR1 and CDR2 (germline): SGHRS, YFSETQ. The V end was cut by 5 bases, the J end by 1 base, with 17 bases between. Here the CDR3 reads CASRASSLRGTDTQYF. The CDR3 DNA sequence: TGCGCCAGCAGAGCTTCTTCCTTGAGAGGCACAGATACGCAGTATTTT.